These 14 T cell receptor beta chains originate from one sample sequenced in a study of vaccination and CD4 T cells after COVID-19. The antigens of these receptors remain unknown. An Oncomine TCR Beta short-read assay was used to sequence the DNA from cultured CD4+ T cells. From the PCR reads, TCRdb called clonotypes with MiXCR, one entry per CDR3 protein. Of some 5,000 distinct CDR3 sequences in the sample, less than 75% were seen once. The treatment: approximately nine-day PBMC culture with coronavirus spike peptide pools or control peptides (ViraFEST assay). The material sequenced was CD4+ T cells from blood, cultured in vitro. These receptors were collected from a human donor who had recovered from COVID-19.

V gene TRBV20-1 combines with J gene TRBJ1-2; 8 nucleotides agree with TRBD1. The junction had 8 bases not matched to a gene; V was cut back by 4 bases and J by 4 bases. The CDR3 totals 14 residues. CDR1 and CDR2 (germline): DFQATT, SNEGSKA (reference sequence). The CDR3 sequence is CSANPGTGPYGYTF. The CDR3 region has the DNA TGCAGTGCTAACCCCGGGACAGGACCCTATGGCTACACCTTC.

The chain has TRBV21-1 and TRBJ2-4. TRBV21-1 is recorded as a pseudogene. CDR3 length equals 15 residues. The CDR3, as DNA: TGTGCCAGCAGCAAAAGGGATGTAGCCAAAAACATTCAGTACTTC. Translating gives CASSKRDVAKNIQYF.

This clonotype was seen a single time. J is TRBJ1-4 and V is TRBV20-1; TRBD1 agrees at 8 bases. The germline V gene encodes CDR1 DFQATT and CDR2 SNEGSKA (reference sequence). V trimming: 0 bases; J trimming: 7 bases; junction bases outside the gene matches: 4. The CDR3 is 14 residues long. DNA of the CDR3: TGCAGTGCTAGAGATACAGGGGGAGGTGAAAAACTGTTTTTT. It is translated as CSARDTGGGEKLFF.

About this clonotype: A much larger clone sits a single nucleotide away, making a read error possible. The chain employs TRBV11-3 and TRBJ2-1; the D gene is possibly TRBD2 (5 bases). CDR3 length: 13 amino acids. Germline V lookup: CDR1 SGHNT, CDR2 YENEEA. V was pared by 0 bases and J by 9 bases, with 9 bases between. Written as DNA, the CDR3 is TGTGCCAGCAGCTTAGAAGCGCGGGTTGAGCAGTTCTTC. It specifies CASSLEARVEQFF. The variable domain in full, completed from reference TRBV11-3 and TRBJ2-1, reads EAGVVQSPRYKIIEKKQPVAFWCNPISGHNTLYWYLQNLGQGPELLIRYENEEAVDDSQLPKDRFSAERLKGVDSTLKIQPAELGDSAVYLCASSLEARVEQFFGPGTRLTVL.

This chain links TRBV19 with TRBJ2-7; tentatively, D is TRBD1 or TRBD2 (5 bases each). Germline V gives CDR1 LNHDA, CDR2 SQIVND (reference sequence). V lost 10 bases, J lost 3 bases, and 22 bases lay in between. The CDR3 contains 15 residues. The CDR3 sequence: CATSLRGRDSYEQYF. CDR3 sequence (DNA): TGTGCCACTAGCCTCCGGGGACGAGACAGCTACGAGCAGTACTTC. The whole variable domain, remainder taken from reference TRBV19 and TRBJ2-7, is DGGITQSPKYLFRKEGQNVTLSCEQNLNHDAMYWYRQDPGQGLRLIYYSQIVNDFQKGDIAEGYSVSREKKESFPLTVTSAQKNPTAFYLCATSLRGRDSYEQYFGPGTRLTVT.

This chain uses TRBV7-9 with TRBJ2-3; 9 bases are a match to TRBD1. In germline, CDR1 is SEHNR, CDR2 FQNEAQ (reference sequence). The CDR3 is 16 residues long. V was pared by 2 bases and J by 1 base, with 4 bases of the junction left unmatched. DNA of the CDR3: TGTGCCAGCAGCTTACTCAGGACAGGGGGCACAGATACGCAGTATTTT. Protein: CASSLLRTGGTDTQYF.

The CDR3 loop reads CASSWQGGEQYF. The CDR3 DNA reads TGTGCCAGCAGCTGGCAGGGGGGCGAGCAGTACTTC. V usage is TRBV7-2 and J usage is TRBJ2-7; possible D gene TRBD1, 7 bases. V dropped 4 bases and J dropped 6 bases, with 10 bases sitting between them. Germline values: CDR1 SGHTA, CDR2 FQGNSA. The CDR3 has 12 residues.

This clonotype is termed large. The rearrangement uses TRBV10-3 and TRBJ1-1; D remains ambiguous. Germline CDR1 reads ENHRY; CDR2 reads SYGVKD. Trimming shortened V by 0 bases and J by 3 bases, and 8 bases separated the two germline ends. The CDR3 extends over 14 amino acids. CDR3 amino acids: CAISESAAHTEAFF. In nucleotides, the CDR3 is TGTGCCATCAGTGAGTCCGCAGCTCACACTGAAGCTTTCTTT.

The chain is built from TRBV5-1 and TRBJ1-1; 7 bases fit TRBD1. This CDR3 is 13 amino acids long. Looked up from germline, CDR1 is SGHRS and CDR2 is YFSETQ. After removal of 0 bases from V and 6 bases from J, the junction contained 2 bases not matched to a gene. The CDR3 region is CASSLGQGAEAFF. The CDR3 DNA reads TGCGCCAGCAGCTTGGGGCAGGGGGCTGAAGCTTTCTTT.

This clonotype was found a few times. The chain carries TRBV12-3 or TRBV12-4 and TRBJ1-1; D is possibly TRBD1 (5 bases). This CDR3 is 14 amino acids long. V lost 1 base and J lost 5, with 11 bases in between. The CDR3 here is CASSLEGWGTEAFF. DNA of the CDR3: TGTGCCAGCAGTTTAGAGGGGTGGGGAACTGAAGCTTTCTTT.

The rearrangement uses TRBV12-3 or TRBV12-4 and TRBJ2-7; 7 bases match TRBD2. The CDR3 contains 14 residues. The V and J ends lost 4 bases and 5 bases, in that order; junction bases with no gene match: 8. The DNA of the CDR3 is TGTGCCAGCAGTTCCTCGGGGGGTACAAACGAGCAGTACTTC. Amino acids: CASSSSGGTNEQYF.

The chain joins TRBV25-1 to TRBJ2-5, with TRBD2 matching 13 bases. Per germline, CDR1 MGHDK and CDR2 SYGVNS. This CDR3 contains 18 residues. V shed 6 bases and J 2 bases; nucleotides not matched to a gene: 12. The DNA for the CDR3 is TGTGCCAGCAGGAGTCGGACTAGCGGGAGAAGGGGACAAGAGACCCAGTACTTC. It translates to CASRSRTSGRRGQETQYF.

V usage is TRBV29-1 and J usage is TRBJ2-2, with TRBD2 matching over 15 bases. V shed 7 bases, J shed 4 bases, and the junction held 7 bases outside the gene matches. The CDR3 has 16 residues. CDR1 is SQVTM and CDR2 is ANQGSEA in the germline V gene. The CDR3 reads CSARTSGREGTGELFF. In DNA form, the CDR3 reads TGCAGCGCCCGGACTAGCGGGAGGGAGGGCACCGGGGAGCTGTTTTTT.

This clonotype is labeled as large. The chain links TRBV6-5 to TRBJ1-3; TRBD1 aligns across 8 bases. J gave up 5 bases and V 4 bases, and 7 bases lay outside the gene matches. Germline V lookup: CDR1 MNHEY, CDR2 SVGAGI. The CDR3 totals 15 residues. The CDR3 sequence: CASSSHGQGRNTIYF. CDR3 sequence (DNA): TGTGCCAGCAGTTCACATGGACAGGGCCGAAACACCATATATTTT.